Presented here are 29 T cell receptor beta chains from one specimen sequenced in a study of early T cells in non-severe SARS-CoV-2 infection. Using its own MiXCR run on the 5' RACE reads, TCRdb lists one record per CDR3 protein. Here the sample spans 86,000 or so distinct CDR3 sequences, 11% to 15% being singletons. The specimen was whole blood. The receptors derive from an adult who was a healthcare worker with PCR-confirmed SARS-CoV-2 infection or an uninfected control (not recorded which).

This clonotype was observed a few times. This rearrangement joins TRBV4-1 to TRBJ1-2; possibly TRBD1 for D (5 bases). V gave up 5 bases and J gave up 4 bases, with 17 bases separating them. This CDR3 has 15 residues. The germline CDR1 and CDR2 sequences are MGHRA and YSYEKL. The CDR3 bases are TGCGCCAGCAGCACAGGATGGCCGGGGGGCTATGGCTACACCTTC. Encoded protein: CASSTGWPGGYGYTF.

This clonotype appeared a few times. This chain links TRBV18 with TRBJ1-5, with a weak D call TRBD1 (5 bases). The V gene lost 0 bases and the J gene lost 2 bases, with 8 bases spanning the gap. Germline assignment: CDR1 KGHSH and CDR2 LQKENI. CDR3 length equals 15 residues. CDR3 amino acids: CASSPPGPRNQPQHF. Here the CDR3 DNA reads TGTGCCAGCTCACCACCGGGACCACGCAATCAGCCCCAGCATTTT.

Only a few counts were recorded for this clonotype. V gene TRBV19 combines with J gene TRBJ2-1; 7 bases map to TRBD2. V was pared by 3 bases and J by 7 bases, with 12 bases of the junction left unmatched. The CDR3 is made up of 16 amino acids. The germline V gene has CDR1 LNHDA and CDR2 SQIVND (reference sequence). DNA for the CDR3: TGTGCCAGTAGTATGTGGTCTGGGGAGGGTAAGAATGAGCAGTTCTTC. This codes for CASSMWSGEGKNEQFF.

V usage is TRBV7-2 and J usage is TRBJ2-5; 8 positions match TRBD2. The CDR3 consists of 17 residues. The ends lost 2 bases at V and 2 bases at J; junction bases unmatched: 10. CDR1 and CDR2 from the germline V gene are SGHTA and FQGNSA. CDR3 region: CASSLSGSGRAQETQYF. The CDR3 DNA sequence: TGTGCCAGCAGCTTAAGCGGCAGCGGGAGAGCACAAGAGACCCAGTACTTC.

This clonotype occurred a few times. The rearrangement joins TRBV7-6 to TRBJ1-1, with a weak D call TRBD1 (5 bases). CDR3 length equals 13 residues. Germline CDR1 reads SGHVS; CDR2 reads FNYEAQ. Trimming cost V 7 bases and J 0 bases, with 9 bases left between them. CDR3 sequence: CASMTALNTEAFF. The DNA for the CDR3 is TGTGCCAGCATGACAGCTCTGAACACTGAAGCTTTCTTT.

This clonotype was picked up many times. This sequence joins TRBV4-1 and TRBJ1-3; no reliable D call. This CDR3 contains 16 residues. The germline CDR1 and CDR2 sequences are MGHRA and YSYEKL. With 1 base removed from V and 0 bases from J, the gap between germline ends came to 10 bases. The CDR3 is CASSQGVGFSGNTIYF. DNA of the CDR3: TGCGCCAGCAGCCAAGGGGTCGGTTTCTCTGGAAACACCATATATTTT.

The CDR3 reads CASSELAGSHGELFF. The CDR3, as DNA: TGTGCCAGCAGTGAGCTAGCGGGAAGTCACGGGGAGCTGTTTTTT. The V gene is TRBV25-1, the J gene TRBJ2-2; 9 bases are a match to TRBD2. The CDR3 runs 15 residues. Germline V gives CDR1 MGHDK, CDR2 SYGVNS. V gave up 3 bases and J gave up 7 bases; unmatched junction bases: 6.

V and J are TRBV4-1 and TRBJ2-3, with 13 bases fitting TRBD2. Losses at the gene ends were 4 bases for V and 6 bases for J; bases not matched to a gene: 10. Germline V gene lookup returns CDR1 MGHRA and CDR2 YSYEKL. This CDR3 comprises 17 residues. This chain's CDR3 is CASSPGLAGLFGDTQYF. The CDR3 nucleotides read TGCGCCAGCAGCCCGGGACTAGCGGGGCTGTTTGGGGATACGCAGTATTTT.

This clonotype was counted many times. The chain combines TRBV4-1 with TRBJ2-1; D possibly corresponds to TRBD1 (5 bases). The CDR3 totals 13 residues. Germline CDR1 is MGHRA and CDR2 is YSYEKL. The germline V and J ends were trimmed by 1 base and 8 bases, with 9 bases remaining between them. The CDR3 nucleotides are TGCGCCAGCAGCCAAGGTAGGGGCGATGAGCAGTTCTTC. Translating it yields CASSQGRGDEQFF.

The chain employs TRBV30 and TRBJ1-1; maybe TRBD1 (6 bases). Germline V gene sequence: CDR1 GTSNPN, CDR2 SVGIG (reference sequence). Trimming pared 7 bases from V and 5 bases from J, leaving 20 bases between. This CDR3 contains 14 residues. CDR3 sequence: CALARRAGDTEAFF. CDR3 bases: TGTGCCTTGGCGCGGCGGGCAGGGGATACTGAAGCTTTCTTT.

At least ten counts were recorded for this clonotype. This rearrangement joins TRBV29-1 to TRBJ1-2; D gene uncertain. Trimming pared 3 bases from V and 2 bases from J, leaving 4 bases between. The CDR3 length is 11 residues. Germline CDR1 and CDR2: SQVTM and ANQGSEA. The CDR3 spells CSVDNNYGYTF. DNA for the CDR3: TGCAGCGTTGACAACAACTATGGCTACACCTTC.

This clonotype was counted a few times. V gene TRBV10-3 combines with J gene TRBJ2-5, with D unclear. The V end was cut by 0 bases, the J end by 5 bases, with 10 bases between. CDR1 is ENHRY, CDR2 SYGVKD, per germline. CDR3 length equals 14 residues. The CDR3 spells CAISESPVRETQYF. The CDR3 nucleotides read TGTGCCATCAGTGAGTCGCCAGTCCGGGAGACCCAGTACTTC.

This clonotype has a handful of counts. V gene TRBV9 combines with J gene TRBJ1-1; D call uncertain. Germline CDR1 SGDLS, CDR2 YYNGEE. The CDR3 length is 16 residues. Trimming removed 0 bases from V and 3 bases from J, with 15 bases in between. This CDR3 reads CASSVGAGTMDTEAFF. DNA of the CDR3: TGTGCCAGCAGCGTAGGAGCAGGTACGATGGACACTGAAGCTTTCTTT.

This clonotype was detected many times. The rearrangement links TRBV5-6 to TRBJ2-3; 15 nucleotides agree with TRBD2. Germline CDR1 SGHDT, CDR2 YYEEEE. The CDR3 sequence is 19 residues long. V lost 6 bases to trimming and J lost 2 bases; unmatched junction nucleotides: 13. This CDR3 reads CASISTGLAGGPFTDTQYF. The CDR3 region has the DNA TGTGCCAGCATCAGCACAGGACTAGCGGGGGGGCCTTTCACAGATACGCAGTATTTT. Variable domain in full (rest from reference TRBV5-6 and TRBJ2-3): DAGVTQSPTHLIKTRGQQVTLRCSPKSGHDTVSWYQQALGQGPQFIFQYYEEEERQRGNFPDRFSGHQFPNYSSELNVNALLLGDSALYLCASISTGLAGGPFTDTQYFGPGTRLTVL.

This clonotype appeared many times. The chain is built from TRBV20-1 and TRBJ2-3; a possible D gene is TRBD2 (5 bases). Per germline, CDR1 DFQATT and CDR2 SNEGSKA (reference sequence). Trimming removed 5 bases at V and 6 bases at J, with 24 bases between. This CDR3 is 16 amino acids long. The CDR3: CSAGNDYIRSRDTQYF. In DNA, the CDR3 is TGCAGTGCTGGGAACGACTATATCAGGTCCAGGGATACGCAGTATTTT.

This chain uses TRBV11-2 with TRBJ1-1; 7 bases match TRBD1. V lost 5 bases, J lost 4 bases, and 13 bases stayed unmatched. Germline CDR1 is SGHAT and CDR2 is FQNNGV. The length of the CDR3 is 16 residues. The CDR3 DNA sequence: TGTGCCAGCAGCCCTAAAAATAGGGGGCTAGTCACTGAAGCTTTCTTT. Translated, it gives CASSPKNRGLVTEAFF.

This clonotype was counted many times. The chain couples TRBV5-1 to TRBJ2-6, with D maybe TRBD2 (6 bases). V gave up 4 bases and J gave up 0 bases, with 8 bases separating them. Germline V gene sequence: CDR1 SGHRS, CDR2 YFSETQ. This CDR3 has 15 residues. In DNA form, the CDR3 reads TGCGCCAGCAGCCCCGGGGGCTCTGGGGCCAACGTCCTGACTTTC. Protein: CASSPGGSGANVLTF.

This clonotype was recorded many times. The chain is built from TRBV10-3 and TRBJ1-1; 8 bases match TRBD1. Germline trimming cut 2 bases from V and 2 bases from J; bases unmatched to any gene: 1. CDR3 length: 14 residues. The germline V gene has CDR1 ENHRY and CDR2 SYGVKD. The CDR3 reads CAISEQGANTEAFF. The CDR3, as DNA: TGTGCCATCAGTGAGCAGGGGGCCAACACTGAAGCTTTCTTT.

The chain uses TRBV5-1 and TRBJ1-1; D remains unclear. This CDR3 is built from 16 residues. Trimming pared 0 bases from V and 0 bases from J, leaving 12 bases between. Per the germline V gene, CDR1 is SGHRS and CDR2 is YFSETQ. CDR3 nucleotides: TGCGCCAGCAGCTTGGGAGGCCAGCCGTTGAACACTGAAGCTTTCTTT. Its protein product is CASSLGGQPLNTEAFF.

This chain connects TRBV6-5 to TRBJ2-5; a weak D match, TRBD1 (5 bases). CDR1 is MNHEY, CDR2 SVGAGI, per germline. This CDR3 is 15 amino acids long. V was clipped by 6 bases and J by 5 bases, with 19 bases between them. The CDR3 DNA sequence: TGTGCCAGCAGCCACTCCACTCAAAACAGGGAGACCCAGTACTTC. It translates to CASSHSTQNRETQYF.

This clonotype was observed many times. This rearrangement joins TRBV3-1 to TRBJ2-2; 7 bases agree with TRBD1. The junction had 7 bases not matched to a gene; V was cut back by 4 bases and J by 5 bases. Per germline, CDR1 LGHDT and CDR2 YNNKEL (reference sequence). The CDR3 is 15 amino acids. CDR3 coding DNA: TGTGCCAGCAGCCGAGACAGGGAGAGGACCGGGGAGCTGTTTTTT. Translating it yields CASSRDRERTGELFF.

The sample holds a few counts of this clonotype. The chain combines TRBV15 with TRBJ2-3, with 11 bases aligning to TRBD1. The J segment lost 5 bases and the V segment lost 3 bases, leaving 7 bases of the junction unmatched. Germline values: CDR1 LNHNV, CDR2 YYDKDF (reference sequence). The CDR3 sequence is 16 residues long. The chain's CDR3 is CATSSLGTGGQDTQYF. The CDR3 nucleotides are TGTGCCACCAGCAGCCTCGGGACAGGGGGGCAAGATACGCAGTATTTT.

This clonotype has just one count. The rearrangement joins TRBV29-1 to TRBJ1-4, with D possibly being TRBD1 (5 bases). Germline CDR1 reads SQVTM; CDR2 reads ANQGSEA. This CDR3 has 13 residues. DNA for the CDR3: TGCAGTGCCCGGGGACGGTTTAATGAAAAACTGTTTTTT. The encoded protein is CSARGRFNEKLFF.

This clonotype was counted a few times. The rearrangement joins TRBV7-8 to TRBJ2-7, with a tentative D call TRBD2 (6 bases). Germline V CDR1 and CDR2: SGHVS, FQNEAQ. V lost 1 base and J lost 4, with 17 bases in between. The CDR3 loop spans 16 amino acids. In DNA form, the CDR3 reads TGTGCCAGCAGCTTAGAGGAAGGAGGGACGGATTACGAGCAGTACTTC. It encodes CASSLEEGGTDYEQYF.

This clonotype was seen ten or more times. The CDR3 reads CSGVGQTSEAFF. CDR3 DNA: TGCAGCGGCGTTGGACAGACATCTGAAGCTTTCTTT. V usage is TRBV29-1 and J usage is TRBJ1-1, with TRBD1 as a possible D gene (6 bases). The V end lost 7 bases, the J end lost 6 bases, and 15 bases lay between the germline ends. CDR3 size: 12 residues. CDR1 is SQVTM and CDR2 is ANQGSEA in the germline V gene.

This clonotype was recorded at least ten times. J is TRBJ2-3 and V is TRBV4-1; the D gene could be TRBD1 or TRBD2 (6 bases each). Germline CDR1 MGHRA, CDR2 YSYEKL. The CDR3 runs to 15 residues. The V end lost 0 bases, the J end lost 3 bases, and 10 bases lay between the germline ends. The CDR3 sequence is CASSQEGGGTDTQYF. The CDR3 DNA follows: TGCGCCAGCAGCCAAGAAGGAGGGGGAACAGATACGCAGTATTTT.

This clonotype was seen more than once but under ten times. CDR3 region: CASSQDEGSAAVRRTQYF. CDR3 DNA sequence: TGCGCCAGCAGCCAAGATGAGGGGTCTGCGGCGGTTCGGCGGACCCAGTACTTC. The V gene is TRBV4-1, the J gene TRBJ2-5, with D perhaps given as TRBD1 or TRBD2 (5 bases each). Deletions cut 0 bases from V and 7 bases from J, with 24 bases between. Per germline, CDR1 MGHRA and CDR2 YSYEKL. The CDR3 length is 18 residues.

This clonotype was observed a handful of times. The chain links TRBV7-9 to TRBJ2-1; no reliable D call. Per germline, CDR1 SEHNR and CDR2 FQNEAQ (reference sequence). The CDR3 runs 14 residues. V was trimmed by 3 bases and J by 3 bases, leaving 9 bases between them. The CDR3 protein is CASSFPWVYNEQFF. The CDR3 bases are TGTGCCAGCAGCTTCCCTTGGGTCTACAATGAGCAGTTCTTC. Variable domain in full (rest from reference TRBV7-9 and TRBJ2-1): DTGVSQNPRHKITKRGQNVTFRCDPISEHNRLYWYRQTLGQGPEFLTYFQNEAQLEKSRLLSDRFSAERPKGSFSTLEIQRTEQGDSAMYLCASSFPWVYNEQFFGPGTRLTVL.

The chain joins TRBV5-4 to TRBJ2-5; D gene unclear. V lost 1 base and J 4 bases, leaving 8 bases between the germline ends. CDR1 and CDR2 (germline): SGHNT, YYREEE (reference sequence). The CDR3 contains 13 residues. The CDR3 reads CASSLPQRETQYF. In nucleotides, the CDR3 is TGTGCCAGCAGCTTGCCCCAAAGAGAGACCCAGTACTTC.